This paragraph reports one T cell receptor (beta chain). The target antigen is unknown. The record originates from a study of T cells in Graves' hyperthyroidism and ophthalmopathy. It was RNA transcripts that yielded the amplified TCR beta CDR3 regions. Initially, a first-round RT-PCR of the TCR CDR3 employed the HTBI primer set. One entry per CDR3 protein, called by TCRdb with MiXCR from the multiplex PCR reads. The sample lists over 250,000 distinct CDR3 sequences; under 30% were seen once. Whole-study findings and limits: Most clonotypes that expanded in the thyroid above 0.001 also showed up in blood. Ophthalmopathy was told apart from stable hyperthyroidism by a 13 V-J model.

This CDR3 has 13 amino acids. V was pared by 7 bases and J by 7 bases, with 16 bases between. Germline lookup yields CDR1 SNHLY and CDR2 FYNNEI. Sequences were obtained from blood. The chain couples TRBV2 to TRBJ1-1, with D hard to call. The receptor was isolated from a man aged 35-49 years with Graves' hyperthyroidism that later progressed to Graves' ophthalmopathy. The CDR3 region has the DNA TGTGCCAGCACCATTACCCGGGAGGGTGAAGCTTTCTTT. It is translated as CASTITREGEAFF.